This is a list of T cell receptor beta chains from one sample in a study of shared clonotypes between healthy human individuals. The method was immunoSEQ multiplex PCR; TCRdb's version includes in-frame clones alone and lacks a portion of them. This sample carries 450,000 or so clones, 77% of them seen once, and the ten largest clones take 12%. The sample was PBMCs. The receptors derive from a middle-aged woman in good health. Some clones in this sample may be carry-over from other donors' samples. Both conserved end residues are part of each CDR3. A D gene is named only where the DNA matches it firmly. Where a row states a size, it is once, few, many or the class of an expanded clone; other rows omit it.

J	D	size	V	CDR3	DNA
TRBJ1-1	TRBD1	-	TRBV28	CASSSYWTGNLRTEAFF	TGTGCCAGCAGTTCCTACTGGACAGGGAACCTTAGAACTGAAGCTTTCTTT
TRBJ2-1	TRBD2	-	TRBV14	CASSPRLGTSGEGNEQFF	TGTGCCAGCAGCCCAAGACTTGGGACTAGCGGAGAAGGCAATGAGCAGTTCTTC
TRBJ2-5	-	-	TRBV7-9	CASSLRWGAQETQYF	TGTGCCAGCAGCTTGAGATGGGGGGCCCAAGAGACCCAGTACTTC
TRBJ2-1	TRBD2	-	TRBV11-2	CASSRPGTRGDEQFF	TGTGCCAGCAGCCGTCCCGGGACTAGAGGCGATGAGCAGTTCTTC
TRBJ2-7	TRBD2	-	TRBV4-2	CASSHPGLSTYEQYF	TGTGCCAGCAGCCACCCGGGACTATCTACCTACGAGCAGTACTTC
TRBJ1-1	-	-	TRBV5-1	CASSLSTGFSTEAFF	TGCGCCAGCAGCTTGTCCACAGGATTTTCCACTGAAGCTTTCTTT
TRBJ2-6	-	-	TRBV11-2	CASSLRGGGLGSGANVLTF	TGTGCCAGCAGCTTAAGGGGCGGGGGCCTCGGCTCTGGGGCCAACGTCCTGACTTTC
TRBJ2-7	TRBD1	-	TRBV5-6	CASSFWDRQTYEQYF	TGTGCCAGCAGCTTCTGGGACAGGCAGACCTACGAGCAGTACTTC
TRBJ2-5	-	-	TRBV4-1	CASSQMVGGGQETQYF	TGCGCCAGCAGCCAGATGGTTGGGGGAGGTCAAGAGACCCAGTACTTC
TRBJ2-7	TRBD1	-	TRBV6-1	CASRNRGIHEQYF	TGTGCCAGCAGAAACAGGGGAATCCACGAGCAGTACTTC
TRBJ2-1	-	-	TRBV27	CASSLWGPGSYNEQFF	TGTGCCAGCAGTTTATGGGGGCCTGGGAGCTACAATGAGCAGTTCTTC
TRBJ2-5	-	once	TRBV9	CASSVADRRGGETQYF	TGTGCCAGCAGCGTAGCCGACAGGCGCGGGGGAGAGACCCAGTACTTC
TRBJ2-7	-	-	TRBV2	CATFGTPGYKQYF	TGTGCCACGTTCGGGACGCCAGGGTACAAGCAGTACTTC
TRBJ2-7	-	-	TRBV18	CASSPDYEQYF	TGTGCCAGCTCACCGGACTACGAGCAGTACTTC
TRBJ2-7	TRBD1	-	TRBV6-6	CASRFRGGHEQYF	TGTGCCAGCAGATTTCGAGGGGGCCACGAGCAGTACTTC
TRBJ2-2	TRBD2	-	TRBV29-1	CSVITSGSSGELFF	TGCAGCGTCATTACTAGCGGGAGTTCCGGGGAGCTGTTTTTT
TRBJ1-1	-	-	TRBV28	CASSPPRNTEAFF	TGTGCCAGCAGTCCCCCGAGGAACACTGAAGCTTTCTTT
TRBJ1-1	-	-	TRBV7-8	CASSSTENTEAFF	TGTGCCAGCAGCTCGACGGAGAACACTGAAGCTTTCTTT
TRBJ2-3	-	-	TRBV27	CASSRYSASTDTQYF	TGTGCCAGCAGTCGCTATTCAGCTAGCACAGATACGCAGTATTTT
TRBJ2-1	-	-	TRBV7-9	CASSLASRGQFF	TGTGCCAGCAGCTTAGCGAGCAGGGGGCAGTTCTTC
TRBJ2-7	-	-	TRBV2	CASKQSAVRWEQYF	TGTGCCAGCAAACAATCGGCAGTGAGGTGGGAGCAGTACTTC
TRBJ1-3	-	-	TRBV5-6	CASSLGGNTIYF	TGTGCCAGCAGCTTGGGCGGAAACACCATATATTTT